Presented here are 27 T cell receptor beta chains from one specimen sequenced in a study of blood T cell repertoires in COVID-19. Clones were sequenced by immunoSEQ multiplex PCR, and TCRdb holds only the in-frame ones, with some missing. The sample has some 45,000 clones; about 75% are singletons. Input material: peripheral blood. The receptor source for this set is a man between 65 and 79 years old with active or convalescent COVID-19.

The J gene is TRBJ2-6, the V gene TRBV6-5; D unresolved. The CDR3 is made up of 15 amino acids. Germline CDR1 MNHEY, CDR2 SVGAGI. Trimming removed 10 bases from V and 0 bases from J, with 13 bases in between. CDR3: CATVNSFSGANVLTF. The CDR3 nucleotides are TGTGCCACGGTTAATTCATTCTCTGGGGCCAACGTCCTGACTTTC.

The rearrangement uses TRBV4-2 and TRBJ2-3, with 7 bases identical to TRBD2. Germline V gene data show CDR1 as LGHNA and CDR2 as YNFKEQ. The CDR3 sequence is 15 residues long. Trimming took 0 bases from V and 2 from J; bases not matched to a gene: 2. This chain's CDR3 is CASSQDGTTTDTQYF. The DNA of the CDR3 is TGTGCCAGCAGCCAAGATGGGACTACCACAGATACGCAGTATTTT.

V is TRBV19 and J is TRBJ1-1; D gene ambiguous. The germline gives CDR1 LNHDA, CDR2 SQIVND (reference sequence). Deletions cut 0 bases from V and 1 base from J, with 6 bases between. This CDR3 contains 14 residues. Here the CDR3 reads CASSIDQQNTEAFF. CDR3 sequence (DNA): TGTGCCAGTAGTATAGATCAACAGAACACTGAAGCTTTCTTT.

This clone was seen more than once but under ten times. The chain links TRBV7-2 to TRBJ1-4; weak D call: TRBD1 (5 bases). Trimming took off 0 bases at V and 4 bases at J, with 9 bases between the two ends. Germline values: CDR1 SGHTA, CDR2 FQGNSA. This CDR3 is built from 15 residues. In nucleotides, the CDR3 is TGTGCCAGCAGCTTAGCTTCAGGGCTTAATGAAAAACTGTTTTTT. Translation gives CASSLASGLNEKLFF. The complete variable domain, with remaining parts taken from reference TRBV7-2 and TRBJ1-4, reads GAGVSQSPSNKVTEKGKDVELRCDPISGHTALYWYRQSLGQGLEFLIYFQGNSAPDKSGLPSDRFSAERTGGSVSTLTIQRTQQEDSAVYLCASSLASGLNEKLFFGSGTQLSVL.

V and J are TRBV6-5 and TRBJ2-7; TRBD1 matches 7 bases. Germline-derived CDR1 and CDR2 are MNHEY and SVGAGI. The CDR3 loop spans 15 amino acids. The J segment lost 4 bases and the V segment lost 4 bases, leaving 10 bases of the junction unmatched. The CDR3 bases are TGTGCCAGCAGTTCTACCCCCGGGACAGCTTACGAGCAGTACTTC. Amino acids: CASSSTPGTAYEQYF.

This clone has more than one count but fewer than ten. V gene TRBV10-3 combines with J gene TRBJ2-2; the D gene is possibly TRBD1 (6 bases). V dropped 6 bases and J dropped 5 bases, with 13 bases sitting between them. Germline CDR1 reads ENHRY; CDR2 reads SYGVKD. The CDR3 spans 14 residues. The DNA of the CDR3 is TGTGCCATCAGGGGAAACAGGGAAACCGGGGAGCTGTTTTTT. Protein: CAIRGNRETGELFF.

This chain links TRBV6-4 with TRBJ1-2, with 7 nucleotides matching TRBD1. Germline CDR1 reads MRHNA; CDR2 reads SNTAGT. After removal of 7 bases from V and 1 base from J, the junction contained 15 bases not matched to a gene. The CDR3 is made up of 17 amino acids. CDR3 in amino acids: CASKTLARGDLNYGYTF. The DNA of the CDR3 is TGTGCCAGCAAAACACTGGCCAGGGGGGACCTTAACTATGGCTACACCTTC.

The genes are TRBV4-1 and TRBJ1-3; D unresolved. Germline loops: CDR1 MGHRA, CDR2 YSYEKL. With 4 bases removed from V and 2 bases from J, the gap between germline ends came to 12 bases. This CDR3 is built from 15 residues. CDR3 bases: TGCGCCAGCAGCCGGGCGCTATACCCTGGAAACACCATATATTTT. As protein: CASSRALYPGNTIYF.

This chain links TRBV2 with TRBJ2-5, with TRBD2 matching 13 bases. The CDR3 is made up of 18 amino acids. Per germline, CDR1 SNHLY and CDR2 FYNNEI. V lost 2 bases, J lost 4 bases, and 10 bases stayed unmatched. CDR3 in amino acids: CASSELGLAGRNGETQYF. As DNA, the CDR3 is TGTGCCAGCAGTGAACTGGGACTAGCGGGGCGTAATGGAGAGACCCAGTACTTC.

The chain couples TRBV20-1 to TRBJ1-1, with a possible D match to TRBD1 (5 bases). The germline gives CDR1 DFQATT, CDR2 SNEGSKA (reference sequence). V was cut by 2 bases and J by 11 bases, with 12 bases left in between. This CDR3 spans 11 amino acids. The DNA of the CDR3 is TGCAGTGCTAGAAAACAGGTTTTTGCTTTCTTT. This sequence encodes CSARKQVFAFF.

This chain joins TRBV28 and TRBJ1-5, with TRBD1 matching over 10 bases. Germline V CDR1 and CDR2: MDHEN, SYDVKM. Losses at the gene ends were 2 bases for V and 6 bases for J; bases not matched to a gene: 7. The CDR3 consists of 16 residues. The CDR3 nucleotides read TGTGCCAGCAGTTTAACCGGGACAGGGGTATCTCAGCCCCAGCATTTT. Encoded protein: CASSLTGTGVSQPQHF.

The chain is built from TRBV6-5 and TRBJ2-4; a weak D match, TRBD2 (6 bases). Looked up from germline, CDR1 is MNHEY and CDR2 is SVGAGI. V was cut by 10 bases and J by 7 bases, with 14 bases left in between. This CDR3 spans 12 amino acids. CDR3 residues: CATRTEGNIQYF. The DNA of the CDR3 is TGTGCCACCAGGACGGAGGGGAACATTCAGTACTTC.

CDR3 DNA: TGTGCCAGCAGAGGGACTACCGGGGAGCTGTTTTTT. This translates into CASRGTTGELFF. The chain links TRBV2 to TRBJ2-2; perhaps TRBD2 as D (6 bases). The CDR3 is made up of 12 amino acids. The germline gives CDR1 SNHLY, CDR2 FYNNEI. Trimming took 6 bases from V and 5 from J, leaving 7 bases between them.

The gene calls are TRBV5-4 and TRBJ1-2, with TRBD1 as a possible D gene (5 bases). The V end lost 1 base, the J end lost 7 bases, and 17 bases lay between the germline ends. The CDR3 has 15 amino acids. Germline values: CDR1 SGHNT, CDR2 YYREEE (reference sequence). The DNA for the CDR3 is TGTGCCAGCAGCTTGAACAAGGGGCGGTCGAGTGGCTACACCTTC. It encodes CASSLNKGRSSGYTF.

This chain joins TRBV7-3 and TRBJ1-1; D might be TRBD1 (5 bases). The CDR3 runs 13 residues. Germline CDR1 is SGHTA and CDR2 is FQGTGA. V dropped 4 bases and J dropped 1 base, with 7 bases sitting between them. The CDR3 sequence: CASSSGRNTEAFF. The CDR3 DNA reads as TGTGCCAGCAGCTCAGGGCGGAACACTGAAGCTTTCTTT.

The V gene is TRBV7-3, the J gene TRBJ2-1, with 10 bases fitting TRBD2. The CDR3 loop spans 17 amino acids. V was pared by 2 bases and J by 2 bases, with 6 bases of the junction left unmatched. CDR1 SGHTA and CDR2 FQGTGA come from the germline V gene. CDR3 sequence: CASSLLAGGGTYNEQFF. In DNA form, the CDR3 reads TGTGCCAGCAGCTTATTAGCGGGGGGAGGAACCTACAATGAGCAGTTCTTC.

This clone is categorized as medium-sized. This chain uses TRBV6-5 with TRBJ2-2, with 8 bases that match TRBD1. This CDR3 comprises 15 residues. The V gene's germline CDR1 is MNHEY and CDR2 SVGAGI. Trimming at V came to 4 bases and at J to 5 bases, leaving 6 bases not matched to a gene. CDR3 sequence (DNA): TGTGCCAGCAGTTTTCGGACAGGGTTTACCGGGGAGCTGTTTTTT. Its protein is CASSFRTGFTGELFF.

The chain joins TRBV6-5 to TRBJ1-1; D possibly corresponds to TRBD1 (5 bases). CDR1 MNHEY and CDR2 SVGAGI come from the germline V gene. The length of the CDR3 is 15 residues. Between the trimmed V and J ends, which lost 2 bases and 5 bases, there was a span of 15 bases. The CDR3 spells CASSYGGERGTEAFF. The CDR3 coding sequence is TGTGCCAGCAGTTACGGGGGGGAAAGAGGTACTGAAGCTTTCTTT.

The gene calls are TRBV7-9 and TRBJ1-1, with TRBD1 identical over 8 bases. V lost 6 bases and J lost 0; bases outside the gene matches: 9. Germline V gene sequence: CDR1 SEHNR, CDR2 FQNEAQ (reference sequence). This CDR3 has 16 residues. CDR3 bases: TGTGCCAGCAGACAGGGACAGGTTTCTTTGAACACTGAAGCTTTCTTT. Amino acid sequence: CASRQGQVSLNTEAFF.

The rearrangement uses TRBV12-3 or TRBV12-4 and TRBJ2-7; the D gene is possibly TRBD1 (5 bases). Trimming pared 5 bases from V and 0 bases from J, leaving 8 bases between. CDR3 length: 13 residues. The DNA for the CDR3 is TGTGCCAGCAGTAGGGGCAGCTCCTACGAGCAGTACTTC. Translating it yields CASSRGSSYEQYF.

Comments on this clone: One end of the junction fails to match germline, which may point to a read error. The V call is TRBV4-1, the J call TRBJ2-7; the D gene could be TRBD1 or TRBD2 (5 bases each). Per the germline V gene, CDR1 is MGHRA and CDR2 is YSYEKL. The CDR3 extends over 13 amino acids. The CDR3 nucleotides read TGCGCCAGCAGGCAAGGGACGGCGGGCGAGCAGTACTTC. It specifies CASRQGTAGEQYF.

The genes are TRBV21-1 and TRBJ2-7; TRBD2 was called by the table and not checked on the DNA. TRBV21-1 is annotated as a pseudogene. CDR3 size: 16 residues. The CDR3 sequence is CASSKAGEGVRDEQYF. In nucleotides, the CDR3 is TGTGCCAGCAGCAAAGCGGGCGAGGGAGTCAGAGACGAGCAGTACTTC.

This clone is termed medium-sized (0.01 to 0.1%). The rearrangement uses TRBV15 and TRBJ2-3, with 7 bases identical to TRBD2. The CDR3 loop spans 14 amino acids. CDR1 is LNHNV, CDR2 YYDKDF, per germline (reference sequence). Losses at the gene ends were 4 bases for V and 2 bases for J; bases not matched to a gene: 3. The CDR3 nucleotides are TGTGCCACCAGCATTGGGGACTACACAGATACGCAGTATTTT. Protein sequence: CATSIGDYTDTQYF. The whole variable domain, filled in from reference TRBV15 and TRBJ2-3, reads DAMVIQNPRYQVTQFGKPVTLSCSQTLNHNVMYWYQQKSSQAPKLLFHYYDKDFNNEADTPDNFQSRRPNTSFCFLDIRSPGLGDTAMYLCATSIGDYTDTQYFGPGTRLTVL.

This rearrangement joins TRBV19 to TRBJ2-7; D may be TRBD2 (8 bases). Trimming cost V 8 bases and J 2 bases, with 22 bases left between them. The germline gives CDR1 LNHDA, CDR2 SQIVND (reference sequence). The CDR3 has 16 residues. CDR3 DNA sequence: TGTGCCAGTTCTCCCCAGGGGGTAGCGGGGACCTACGAGCAGTACTTC. This encodes CASSPQGVAGTYEQYF.

The chain joins TRBV6-5 to TRBJ1-6; D is unclear. V was cut by 7 bases and J by 9 bases, with 16 bases left in between. In germline, CDR1 is MNHEY, CDR2 SVGAGI. This CDR3 has 14 amino acids. The CDR3 nucleotides are TGTGCCAGCACTAGGGAGAAGGCAAGTTCACCCCTCCACTTT. Amino acid sequence: CASTREKASSPLHF.

The chain uses TRBV6-5 and TRBJ2-3; D may be TRBD2 (6 bases). From germline, CDR1 is MNHEY and CDR2 SVGAGI. V dropped 4 bases and J dropped 2 bases, with 13 bases sitting between them. CDR3 length equals 15 residues. For the CDR3, the DNA is TGTGCCAGCAGTTTGTGGCGGGGAGACACAGATACGCAGTATTTT. Protein: CASSLWRGDTDTQYF.

This chain connects TRBV27 to TRBJ2-2; 8 bases are a match to TRBD1. CDR3 size: 17 residues. Germline lookup yields CDR1 MNHEY and CDR2 SMNVEV (reference sequence). V was clipped by 6 bases and J by 0 bases; unmatched bases: 9. CDR3 coding DNA: TGTGCCAGCAGCCAACGACAGGGGCGAACGAACACCGGGGAGCTGTTTTTT. Protein sequence: CASSQRQGRTNTGELFF.